Each of the 18 T cell receptor beta chains below was sequenced from the same sample in a study of blood T cell repertoires in COVID-19. The assay was immunoSEQ multiplex PCR, and TCRdb's table has in-frame clones only and misses some. The sample includes some 87,000 clones, around nine tenths seen only once; the top ten take roughly 3.5%. The sequenced sample consisted of peripheral blood. Receptor source: a woman in her sixties or seventies with acute or convalescent COVID-19.

The chain links TRBV19 to TRBJ2-1, with 7 bases fitting TRBD2. There are 15 residues in the CDR3. With V trimmed by 3 bases and J by 6 bases, 8 bases remained unmatched. CDR1 is LNHDA, CDR2 SQIVND, per germline (reference sequence). Written as DNA, the CDR3 is TGTGCCAGTAGTATTTGGACTAGTTTCGGCAATGAGCAGTTCTTC. It encodes CASSIWTSFGNEQFF.

This chain joins TRBV5-1 and TRBJ1-1, with D perhaps TRBD1 (5 bases). CDR3 length equals 14 residues. Trimming cost V 1 base and J 1 base, with 8 bases left between them. Germline V gene lookup returns CDR1 SGHRS and CDR2 YFSETQ. CDR3 loop: CASSLTQENTEAFF. The CDR3 nucleotides read TGCGCCAGCAGCTTGACACAGGAGAACACTGAAGCTTTCTTT.

The CDR3 sequence is CSASRLGTSGSREQYF. Written as DNA, the CDR3 is TGCAGTGCTAGTCGGTTAGGGACTAGCGGGAGCCGGGAGCAGTACTTC. The genes are TRBV20-1 and TRBJ2-7; 14 bases agree with TRBD2. In germline, CDR1 is DFQATT, CDR2 SNEGSKA (reference sequence). With 3 bases clipped from V and 7 bases from J, the junction kept 11 bases outside the gene matches. The CDR3 totals 16 residues.

This chain uses TRBV6-5 with TRBJ1-1; TRBD1 agrees at 8 bases. After removal of 8 bases from V and 0 bases from J, the junction contained 5 bases not matched to a gene. CDR3 length: 14 amino acids. Germline V gene lookup returns CDR1 MNHEY and CDR2 SVGAGI. CDR3 DNA sequence: TGTGCCAGCCATAGGACAGGGCTGAACACTGAAGCTTTCTTT. Translated, it gives CASHRTGLNTEAFF.

V and J are TRBV19 and TRBJ1-5; TRBD1 might be the D (6 bases). CDR3 length: 14 residues. V dropped 6 bases and J dropped 7 bases, with 16 bases sitting between them. Germline V gene sequence: CDR1 LNHDA, CDR2 SQIVND (reference sequence). The DNA for the CDR3 is TGTGCCAGTAGCCGGGACACCATGGCCCAGCCCCAGCATTTT. This encodes CASSRDTMAQPQHF.

The chain carries TRBV5-5 and TRBJ1-2, with D possibly TRBD1 on 6 matching bases. Germline-derived CDR1 and CDR2 are SGHKS and YYEKEE (reference sequence). CDR3 length: 13 residues. The germline V and J ends were trimmed by 0 bases and 4 bases, with 7 bases remaining between them. This chain's CDR3 is CASSLAQGYGYTF. The CDR3 DNA reads as TGTGCCAGCAGCTTGGCACAGGGCTATGGCTACACCTTC.

The chain is built from TRBV25-1 and TRBJ2-3; 13 bases align to TRBD2. Germline CDR1 MGHDK, CDR2 SYGVNS. V dropped 5 bases and J dropped 4; count of bases not matched to a gene: 3. The CDR3 runs 15 residues. CDR3 bases: TGTGCCAGCAGTAGGACTAGCGGGAGTTCAGATACGCAGTATTTT. It codes for CASSRTSGSSDTQYF.

This clone was counted between two and nine times. The chain employs TRBV7-2 and TRBJ2-3; 7 bases line up with TRBD2. V gave up 2 bases and J gave up 6 bases; unmatched junction bases: 11. The CDR3 runs to 16 residues. The V gene's germline CDR1 is SGHTA and CDR2 FQGNSA. The CDR3 region is CASSLPGLGARDTQYF. The CDR3 DNA follows: TGTGCCAGCAGCTTACCTGGACTAGGGGCGCGGGATACGCAGTATTTT.

The rearrangement uses TRBV7-9 and TRBJ2-3; 8 bases are shared with TRBD1. The CDR3 runs to 15 residues. CDR1 and CDR2 from the germline V gene are SEHNR and FQNEAQ (reference sequence). Unmatched junction bases numbered 5, after V lost 4 bases and J lost 2 bases. CDR3 amino acids: CASSSDRGPTDTQYF. In DNA, the CDR3 is TGTGCCAGCAGCTCTGACAGGGGCCCCACAGATACGCAGTATTTT. The whole variable domain, remainder taken from reference TRBV7-9 and TRBJ2-3, is DTGVSQNPRHKITKRGQNVTFRCDPISEHNRLYWYRQTLGQGPEFLTYFQNEAQLEKSRLLSDRFSAERPKGSFSTLEIQRTEQGDSAMYLCASSSDRGPTDTQYFGPGTRLTVL.

The gene calls are TRBV3-1 (or the pseudogene TRBV3-2) and TRBJ1-3, with D possibly TRBD1 on 6 matching bases. Trimming cost V 4 bases and J 2 bases, with 12 bases left between them. Per germline, CDR1 LGHDT and CDR2 YNNKEL (reference sequence). The CDR3 length is 15 residues. The CDR3 here is CASSPTGPPGNTIYF. For the CDR3, the DNA is TGTGCCAGCAGCCCTACAGGGCCCCCTGGAAACACCATATATTTT.

The chain combines TRBV24-1 with TRBJ1-2, with TRBD1 matching over 7 bases. The CDR3 has 15 residues. Germline CDR1 KGHDR, CDR2 SFDVKD. The trim removed 4 bases at V and 7 bases at J, leaving 11 bases unmatched. CDR3 bases: TGTGCCACCAGTGAACCAACTGACAGGGTTATTGGCTACACCTTC. Its protein product is CATSEPTDRVIGYTF.

CDR3 protein: CASRVPGTGLHEQYF. The CDR3, as DNA: TGTGCCAGCAGAGTCCCCGGGACAGGGCTCCACGAGCAGTACTTC. The chain links TRBV28 to TRBJ2-7; TRBD1 matches 9 bases. Germline trimming cut 6 bases from V and 5 bases from J; bases unmatched to any gene: 11. The germline CDR1 and CDR2 sequences are MDHEN and SYDVKM. The CDR3 is 15 residues long.

The rearrangement uses TRBV7-9 and TRBJ1-2, with 9 bases that match TRBD1. The CDR3 sequence is 15 residues long. The V segment lost 5 bases and the J segment 6 bases; nucleotides outside the gene matches: 10. Per the germline V gene, CDR1 is SEHNR and CDR2 is FQNEAQ (reference sequence). CDR3 residues: CASSLTSGQGNGYTF. CDR3 coding DNA: TGTGCCAGCAGCCTCACATCGGGACAGGGTAATGGCTACACCTTC.

The V gene is TRBV5-4, the J gene TRBJ2-6, with TRBD2 matching over 7 bases. Germline trimming cut 0 bases from V and 0 bases from J; bases unmatched to any gene: 6. The CDR3 is 18 amino acids. The germline V gene encodes CDR1 SGHNT and CDR2 YYREEE (reference sequence). The CDR3 here is CASSLGGRGISGANVLTF. CDR3 bases: TGTGCCAGCAGCTTGGGTGGGAGGGGAATCTCTGGGGCCAACGTCCTGACTTTC.

V is TRBV10-2 and J is TRBJ2-3; 7 bases fit TRBD2. Per germline, CDR1 WSHSY and CDR2 SAAADI. J gave up 4 bases and V 6 bases, and 4 bases lay outside the gene matches. This CDR3 has 13 amino acids. This CDR3 is CASRGLAADTQYF. The CDR3 DNA sequence: TGCGCCAGCAGAGGGCTAGCGGCAGATACGCAGTATTTT.

The chain has TRBV6-1 and TRBJ1-5; D gene unclear. Germline V gene sequence: CDR1 MNHNS, CDR2 SASEGT. Trimming pared 1 base from V and 5 bases from J, leaving 6 bases between. This CDR3 contains 13 residues. CDR3 protein: CASSEGGYQPQHF. Written as DNA, the CDR3 is TGTGCCAGCAGTGAAGGAGGGTATCAGCCCCAGCATTTT.

The rearrangement joins TRBV3-1 (or the pseudogene TRBV3-2) to TRBJ1-6; D is unresolved. The CDR3 runs to 14 residues. Germline CDR1 LGHDT, CDR2 YNNKEL (reference sequence). V lost 6 bases to trimming and J lost 8 bases, with 14 bases between them. CDR3 nucleotides: TGTGCCAGCAGTCAGGTCCTGAGGGATTCACCCCTCCACTTT. Protein product: CASSQVLRDSPLHF.

The V call is TRBV9, the J call TRBJ2-1; tentative D call: TRBD1 (5 bases). The CDR3 contains 12 residues. Germline V gene data show CDR1 as SGDLS and CDR2 as YYNGEE. V dropped 1 base and J dropped 8 bases, with 7 bases sitting between them. The CDR3 sequence: CASSVQGDEQFF. The CDR3 region has the DNA TGTGCCAGCAGCGTACAGGGCGATGAGCAGTTCTTC.